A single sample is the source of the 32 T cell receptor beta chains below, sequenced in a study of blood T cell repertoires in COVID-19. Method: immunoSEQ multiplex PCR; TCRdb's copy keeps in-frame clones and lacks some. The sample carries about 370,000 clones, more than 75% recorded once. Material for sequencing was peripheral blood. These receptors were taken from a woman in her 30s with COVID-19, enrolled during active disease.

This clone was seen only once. The CDR3 DNA sequence: TGCGCCAGCAGGTTGGGACAGGGTCTTGGCGGGGAGCTGTTTTTT. Its protein is CASRLGQGLGGELFF. This chain links TRBV4-1 with TRBJ2-2; 9 bases map to TRBD1. The CDR3 is made up of 15 amino acids. In germline, CDR1 is MGHRA, CDR2 YSYEKL. V trimming: 6 bases; J trimming: 7 bases; junction bases outside the gene matches: 9.

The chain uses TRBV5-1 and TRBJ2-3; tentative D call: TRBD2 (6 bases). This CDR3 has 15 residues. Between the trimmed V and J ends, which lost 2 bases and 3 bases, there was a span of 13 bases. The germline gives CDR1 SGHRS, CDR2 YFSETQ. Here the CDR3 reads CASSFGRGFTDTQYF. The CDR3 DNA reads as TGCGCCAGCAGCTTCGGACGGGGGTTTACAGATACGCAGTATTTT.

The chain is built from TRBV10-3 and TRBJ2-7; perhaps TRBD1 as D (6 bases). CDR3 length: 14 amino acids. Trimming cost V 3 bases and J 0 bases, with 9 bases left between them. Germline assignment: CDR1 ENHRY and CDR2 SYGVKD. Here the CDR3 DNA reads TGTGCCATCAGTGAAACGGACAGCTCCTACGAGCAGTACTTC. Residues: CAISETDSSYEQYF.

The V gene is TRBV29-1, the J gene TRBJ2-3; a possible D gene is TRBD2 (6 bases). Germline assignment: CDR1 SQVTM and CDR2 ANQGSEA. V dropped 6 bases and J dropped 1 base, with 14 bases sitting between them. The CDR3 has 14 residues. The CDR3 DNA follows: TGCAGCGTCACGCGGACGGGGGGCACAGATACGCAGTATTTT. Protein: CSVTRTGGTDTQYF.

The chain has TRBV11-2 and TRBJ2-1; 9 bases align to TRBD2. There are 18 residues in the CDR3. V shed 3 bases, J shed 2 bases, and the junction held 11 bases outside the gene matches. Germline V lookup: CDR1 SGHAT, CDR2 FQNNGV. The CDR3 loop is CASSFLGSGSVPYNEQFF. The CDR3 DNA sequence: TGTGCCAGCAGCTTCCTCGGTAGCGGGAGCGTCCCCTACAATGAGCAGTTCTTC.

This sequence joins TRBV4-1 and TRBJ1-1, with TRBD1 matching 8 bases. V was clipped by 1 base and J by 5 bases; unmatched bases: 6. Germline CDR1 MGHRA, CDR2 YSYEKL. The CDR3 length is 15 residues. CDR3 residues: CASSQVQGARTEAFF. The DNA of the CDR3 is TGCGCCAGCAGCCAAGTGCAGGGGGCGAGGACTGAAGCTTTCTTT.

The CDR3 reads CASSRAGGGFNEQFF. The CDR3 nucleotides are TGTGCCAGCAGTCGGGCGGGAGGGGGATTCAATGAGCAGTTCTTC. V is TRBV25-1 and J is TRBJ2-1; TRBD2 agrees at 9 bases. This CDR3 has 15 residues. Germline V gene sequence: CDR1 MGHDK, CDR2 SYGVNS. With V trimmed by 5 bases and J by 6 bases, 8 bases remained unmatched. Complete variable domain (other parts from reference TRBV25-1 and TRBJ2-1): EADIYQTPRYLVIGTGKKITLECSQTMGHDKMYWYQQDPGMELHLIHYSYGVNSTEKGDLSSESTVSRIRTEHFPLTLESARPSHTSQYLCASSRAGGGFNEQFFGPGTRLTVL.

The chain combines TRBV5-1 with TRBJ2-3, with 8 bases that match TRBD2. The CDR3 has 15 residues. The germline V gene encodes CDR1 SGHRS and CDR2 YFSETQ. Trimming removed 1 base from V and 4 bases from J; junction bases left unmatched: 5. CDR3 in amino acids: CASSLQAGASDTQYF. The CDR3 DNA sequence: TGCGCCAGCAGCTTGCAAGCGGGAGCCTCAGATACGCAGTATTTT. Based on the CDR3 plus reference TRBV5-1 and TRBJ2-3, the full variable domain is KAGVTQTPRYLIKTRGQQVTLSCSPISGHRSVSWYQQTPGQGLQFLFEYFSETQRNKGNFPGRFSGRQFSNSRSEMNVSTLELGDSALYLCASSLQAGASDTQYFGPGTRLTVL.

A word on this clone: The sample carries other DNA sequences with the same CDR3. In nucleotides, the CDR3 is TGCGCCAGCAGCTTGGACGGAGGGAACACTGAAGCTTTCTTT. It codes for CASSLDGGNTEAFF. The chain uses TRBV5-1 and TRBJ1-1, with D uncertain. The CDR3 is 14 amino acids. V was pared by 0 bases and J by 1 base, with 7 bases between. CDR1 is SGHRS and CDR2 is YFSETQ in the germline V gene.

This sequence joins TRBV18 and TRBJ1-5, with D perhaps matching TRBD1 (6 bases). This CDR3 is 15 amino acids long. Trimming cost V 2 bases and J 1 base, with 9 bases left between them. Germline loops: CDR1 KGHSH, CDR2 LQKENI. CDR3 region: CASSPGGRSNQPQHF. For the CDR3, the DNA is TGTGCCAGCTCACCAGGGGGCAGGAGCAATCAGCCCCAGCATTTT. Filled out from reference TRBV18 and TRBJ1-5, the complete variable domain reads NAGVMQNPRHLVRRRGQEARLRCSPMKGHSHVYWYRQLPEEGLKFMVYLQKENIIDESGMPKERFSAEFPKEGPSILRIQQVVRGDSAAYFCASSPGGRSNQPQHFGDGTRLSIL.

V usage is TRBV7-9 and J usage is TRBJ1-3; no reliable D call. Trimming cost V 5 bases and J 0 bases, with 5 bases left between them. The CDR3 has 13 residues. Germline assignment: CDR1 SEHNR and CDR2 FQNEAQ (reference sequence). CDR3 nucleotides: TGTGCCAGCAGCCGGGACTCTGGAAACACCATATATTTT. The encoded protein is CASSRDSGNTIYF.

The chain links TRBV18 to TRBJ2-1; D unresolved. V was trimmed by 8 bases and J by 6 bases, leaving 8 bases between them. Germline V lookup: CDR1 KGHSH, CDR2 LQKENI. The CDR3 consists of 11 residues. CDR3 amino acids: CASAQVNEQFF. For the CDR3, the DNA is TGTGCCAGCGCCCAGGTCAATGAGCAGTTCTTC.

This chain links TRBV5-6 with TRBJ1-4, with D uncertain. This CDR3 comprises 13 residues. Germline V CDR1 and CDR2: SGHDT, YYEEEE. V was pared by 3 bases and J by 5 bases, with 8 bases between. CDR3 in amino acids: CASSYGRNEKLFF. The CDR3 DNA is TGTGCCAGCAGCTATGGGAGGAATGAAAAACTGTTTTTT. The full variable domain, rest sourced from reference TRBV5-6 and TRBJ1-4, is DAGVTQSPTHLIKTRGQQVTLRCSPKSGHDTVSWYQQALGQGPQFIFQYYEEEERQRGNFPDRFSGHQFPNYSSELNVNALLLGDSALYLCASSYGRNEKLFFGSGTQLSVL.

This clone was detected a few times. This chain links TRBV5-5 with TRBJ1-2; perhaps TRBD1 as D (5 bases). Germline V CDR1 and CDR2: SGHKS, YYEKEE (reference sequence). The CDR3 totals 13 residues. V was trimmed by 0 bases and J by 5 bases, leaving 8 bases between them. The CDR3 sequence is CASSLVDMYGYTF. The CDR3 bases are TGTGCCAGCAGCTTGGTGGACATGTATGGCTACACCTTC.

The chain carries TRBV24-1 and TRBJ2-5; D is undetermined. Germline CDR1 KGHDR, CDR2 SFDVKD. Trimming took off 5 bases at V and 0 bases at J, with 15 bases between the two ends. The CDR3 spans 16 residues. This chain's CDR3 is CATSALHGEYQETQYF. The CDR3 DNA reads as TGTGCCACCAGTGCCCTACACGGAGAGTACCAAGAGACCCAGTACTTC.

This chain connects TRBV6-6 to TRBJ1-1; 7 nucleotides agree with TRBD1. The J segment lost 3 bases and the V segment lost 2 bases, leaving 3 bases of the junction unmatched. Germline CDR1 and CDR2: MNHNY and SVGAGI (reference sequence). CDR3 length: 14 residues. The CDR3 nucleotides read TGTGCCAGCAGTTACGTAGACAGGGACACTGAAGCTTTCTTT. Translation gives CASSYVDRDTEAFF.

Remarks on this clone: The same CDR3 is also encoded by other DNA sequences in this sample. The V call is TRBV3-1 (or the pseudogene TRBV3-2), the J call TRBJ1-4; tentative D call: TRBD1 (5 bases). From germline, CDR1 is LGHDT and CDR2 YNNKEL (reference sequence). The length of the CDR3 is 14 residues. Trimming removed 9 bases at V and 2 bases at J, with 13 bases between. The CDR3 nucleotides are TGTGCCAGTTCGCCCCAGGGCACTAATGAAAAACTGTTTTTT. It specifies CASSPQGTNEKLFF.

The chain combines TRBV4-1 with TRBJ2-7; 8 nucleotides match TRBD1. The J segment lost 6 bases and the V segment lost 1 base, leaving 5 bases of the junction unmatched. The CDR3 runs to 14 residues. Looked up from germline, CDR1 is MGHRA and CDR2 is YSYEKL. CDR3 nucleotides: TGCGCCAGCAGCCAAGGGACAGGGAAGTCCGAGCAGTACTTC. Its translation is CASSQGTGKSEQYF.

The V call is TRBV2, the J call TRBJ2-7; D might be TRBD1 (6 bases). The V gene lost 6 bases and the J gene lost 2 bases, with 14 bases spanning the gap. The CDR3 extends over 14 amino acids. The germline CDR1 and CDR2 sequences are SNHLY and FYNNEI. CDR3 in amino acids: CASRARDTPYEQYF. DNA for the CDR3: TGTGCCAGCAGAGCCCGGGACACCCCCTACGAGCAGTACTTC.

CDR3 sequence (DNA): TGTGCCAGCAGCAGAAGACAGGGTGCGGCATCCACTGAAGCTTTCTTT. This encodes CASSRRQGAASTEAFF. This chain uses TRBV7-2 with TRBJ1-1; 7 nucleotides line up with TRBD1. Trimming at V came to 5 bases and at J to 4 bases, leaving 13 bases not matched to a gene. Germline CDR1 reads SGHTA; CDR2 reads FQGNSA. This CDR3 contains 16 residues.

CDR3 in DNA: TGCGCCAGCAGCCTCCCTGGACAGGGGACTAACACTGAAGCTTTCTTT. This translates into CASSLPGQGTNTEAFF. The chain joins TRBV4-1 to TRBJ1-1; 9 bases map to TRBD1. The germline gives CDR1 MGHRA, CDR2 YSYEKL. There are 16 residues in the CDR3. The J segment lost 2 bases and the V segment lost 4 bases, leaving 8 bases of the junction unmatched.

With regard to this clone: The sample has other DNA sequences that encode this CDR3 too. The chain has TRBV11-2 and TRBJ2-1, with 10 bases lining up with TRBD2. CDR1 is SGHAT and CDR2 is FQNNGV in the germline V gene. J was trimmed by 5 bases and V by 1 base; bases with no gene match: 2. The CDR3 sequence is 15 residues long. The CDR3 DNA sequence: TGTGCCAGCAGCTTAGGGACTAGCGGAAACAATGAGCAGTTCTTC. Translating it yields CASSLGTSGNNEQFF. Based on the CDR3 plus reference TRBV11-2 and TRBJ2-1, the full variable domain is EAGVAQSPRYKIIEKRQSVAFWCNPISGHATLYWYQQILGQGPKLLIQFQNNGVVDDSQLPKDRFSAERLKGVDSTLKIQPAKLEDSAVYLCASSLGTSGNNEQFFGPGTRLTVL.

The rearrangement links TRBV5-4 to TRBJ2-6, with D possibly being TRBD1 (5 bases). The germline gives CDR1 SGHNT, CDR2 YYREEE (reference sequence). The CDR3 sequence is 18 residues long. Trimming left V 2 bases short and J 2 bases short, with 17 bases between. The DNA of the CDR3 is TGTGCCAGCAGCTTTGGTCCCACAGGCGTCCCTGGGGCCAACGTCCTGACTTTC. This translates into CASSFGPTGVPGANVLTF.

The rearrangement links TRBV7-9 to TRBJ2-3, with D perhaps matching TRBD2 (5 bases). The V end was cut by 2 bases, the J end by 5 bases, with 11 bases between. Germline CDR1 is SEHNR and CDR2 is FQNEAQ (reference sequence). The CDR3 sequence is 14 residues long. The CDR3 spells CASSLRGGRDTQYF. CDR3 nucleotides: TGTGCCAGCAGCTTAAGAGGTGGGAGAGATACGCAGTATTTT.

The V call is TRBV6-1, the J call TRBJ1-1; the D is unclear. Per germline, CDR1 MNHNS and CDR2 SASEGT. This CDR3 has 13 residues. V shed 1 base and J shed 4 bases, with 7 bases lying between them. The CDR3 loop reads CASSEETRTEAFF. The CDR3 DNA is TGTGCCAGCAGTGAAGAGACACGCACTGAAGCTTTCTTT.

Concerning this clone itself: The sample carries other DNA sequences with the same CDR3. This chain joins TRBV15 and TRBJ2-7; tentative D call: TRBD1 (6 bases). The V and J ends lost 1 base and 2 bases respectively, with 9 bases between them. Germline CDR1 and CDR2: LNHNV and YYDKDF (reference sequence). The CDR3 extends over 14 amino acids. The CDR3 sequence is CATSRGAGAYEQYF. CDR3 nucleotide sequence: TGTGCCACCAGCAGAGGGGCAGGGGCCTACGAGCAGTACTTC.

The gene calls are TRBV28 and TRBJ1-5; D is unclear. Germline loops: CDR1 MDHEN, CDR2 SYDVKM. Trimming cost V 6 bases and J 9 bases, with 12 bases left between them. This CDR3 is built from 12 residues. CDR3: CASSPPWRPQHF. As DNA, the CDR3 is TGTGCCAGCAGCCCCCCCTGGAGGCCCCAGCATTTT.

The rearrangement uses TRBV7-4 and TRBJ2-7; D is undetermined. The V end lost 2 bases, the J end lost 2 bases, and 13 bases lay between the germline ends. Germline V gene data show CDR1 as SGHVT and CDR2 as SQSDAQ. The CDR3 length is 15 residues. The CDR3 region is CASSLCEQVTYEQYF. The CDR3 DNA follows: TGTGCCAGCAGCTTATGCGAGCAGGTAACCTACGAGCAGTACTTC.

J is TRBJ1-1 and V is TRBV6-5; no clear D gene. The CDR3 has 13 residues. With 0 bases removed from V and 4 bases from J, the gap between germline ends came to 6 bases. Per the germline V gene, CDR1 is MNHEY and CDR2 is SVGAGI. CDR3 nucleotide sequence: TGTGCCAGCAGTTACTCAGTGGCCACTGAAGCTTTCTTT. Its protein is CASSYSVATEAFF.

CDR3 region: CASSQDSSVLAGNNEQFF. CDR3 nucleotides: TGTGCCAGCAGCCAAGATTCGTCTGTACTAGCGGGGAACAATGAGCAGTTCTTC. The rearrangement links TRBV14 to TRBJ2-1, with TRBD2 matching 10 bases. The V and J ends lost 0 bases and 5 bases, in that order; junction bases with no gene match: 10. The CDR3 has 18 residues. Germline CDR1 SGHDN, CDR2 FVKESK.

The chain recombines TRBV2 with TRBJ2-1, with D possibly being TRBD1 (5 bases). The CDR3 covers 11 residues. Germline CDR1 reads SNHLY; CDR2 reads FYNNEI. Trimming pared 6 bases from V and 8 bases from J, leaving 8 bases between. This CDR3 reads CASRRGHEQFF. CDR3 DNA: TGTGCCAGCAGAAGGGGCCATGAGCAGTTCTTC.

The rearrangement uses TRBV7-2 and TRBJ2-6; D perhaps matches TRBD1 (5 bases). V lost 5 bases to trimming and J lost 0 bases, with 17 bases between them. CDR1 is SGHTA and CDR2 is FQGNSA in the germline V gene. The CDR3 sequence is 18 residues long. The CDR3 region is CASSVTGFRFSGANVLTF. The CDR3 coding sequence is TGTGCCAGCAGCGTAACAGGTTTTCGGTTCTCTGGGGCCAACGTCCTGACTTTC.